The 14 T cell receptor beta chains below all came from one sample that was sequenced in a study of beta chain features in type 1 diabetes. The sequenced template was cDNA made from the entire isolated RNA. Libraries were prepared by immunoSEQ multiplex PCR; TCRdb keeps only in-frame clonotypes and omits some of them. The profile shows 400,000 to 500,000 clones, approximately 14% of them singletons. Sequenced material: naive CD4+ T cells from blood. These receptors originate from a man aged 25-45 years in good health.

This clone showed up just a few times. The chain is built from TRBV9 and TRBJ1-5, with D unresolved. Germline values: CDR1 SGDLS, CDR2 YYNGEE. Trimming cost V 2 bases and J 0 bases, with 9 bases left between them. The length of the CDR3 is 15 residues. The CDR3 sequence: CASSVQGNSNQPQHF. CDR3 bases: TGTGCCAGCAGCGTTCAAGGGAATAGCAATCAGCCCCAGCATTTT. Together with reference TRBV9 and TRBJ1-5, the CDR3 gives the full variable domain: DSGVTQTPKHLITATGQRVTLRCSPRSGDLSVYWYQQSLDQGLQFLIQYYNGEERAKGNILERFSAQQFPDLHSELNLSSLELGDSALYFCASSVQGNSNQPQHFGDGTRLSIL.

The chain links TRBV6-5 to TRBJ1-4, with D possibly being TRBD1 (6 bases). The CDR3 is made up of 12 amino acids. The germline V gene encodes CDR1 MNHEY and CDR2 SVGAGI. Trimming left V 6 bases short and J 7 bases short, with 9 bases between. The DNA of the CDR3 is TGTGCCAGCAGAACAGGGCTTGAAAAACTGTTTTTT. It codes for CASRTGLEKLFF.

The table lists this clone with a few counts. The rearrangement uses TRBV15 and TRBJ2-5; no firm D call. Trimming took off 0 bases at V and 5 bases at J, with 13 bases between the two ends. The CDR3 runs 15 residues. CDR1 is LNHNV and CDR2 is YYDKDF in the germline V gene (reference sequence). The CDR3 bases are TGTGCCACCAGCAGAGATGCCGCTGCGTGGGAGACCCAGTACTTC. It is translated as CATSRDAAAWETQYF. The variable domain in full, with the rest retrieved from reference TRBV15 and TRBJ2-5, is DAMVIQNPRYQVTQFGKPVTLSCSQTLNHNVMYWYQQKSSQAPKLLFHYYDKDFNNEADTPDNFQSRRPNTSFCFLDIRSPGLGDTAMYLCATSRDAAAWETQYFGPGTRLLVL.

This clone has a handful of counts. V gene TRBV15 combines with J gene TRBJ2-7; no clear D gene. Germline V CDR1 and CDR2: LNHNV, YYDKDF (reference sequence). V was clipped by 0 bases and J by 4 bases, with 7 bases between them. This CDR3 is built from 13 residues. CDR3 nucleotides: TGTGCCACCAGCAGAGATATATCGTACGAGCAGTACTTC. It specifies CATSRDISYEQYF.

The V gene is TRBV7-9, the J gene TRBJ2-4; the D gene is possibly TRBD1 (5 bases). Germline lookup yields CDR1 SEHNR and CDR2 FQNEAQ (reference sequence). The CDR3 extends over 18 amino acids. The germline V and J ends were trimmed by 0 bases and 2 bases, with 17 bases remaining between them. For the CDR3, the DNA is TGTGCCAGCAGCTTAGCGCTGCAAAGGGGTGAGACCAAAAACATTCAGTACTTC. It specifies CASSLALQRGETKNIQYF.

This chain links TRBV7-3 with TRBJ2-5; D remains ambiguous. Germline V gene sequence: CDR1 SGHTA, CDR2 FQGTGA. The CDR3 loop spans 13 amino acids. The V and J ends lost 4 bases and 5 bases respectively, with 11 bases between them. CDR3 amino acids: CASSSRSWETQYF. The CDR3, as DNA: TGTGCCAGCAGCTCCCGCTCGTGGGAGACCCAGTACTTC. The full variable domain, rest sourced from reference TRBV7-3 and TRBJ2-5, is GAGVSQTPSNKVTEKGKYVELRCDPISGHTALYWYRQSLGQGPEFLIYFQGTGAADDSGLPNDRFFAVRPEGSVSTLKIQRTERGDSAVYLCASSSRSWETQYFGPGTRLLVL.

The chain recombines TRBV4-1 with TRBJ2-2; 9 bases match TRBD1. Germline CDR1 MGHRA, CDR2 YSYEKL. This CDR3 spans 16 amino acids. Unmatched junction bases numbered 5, after V lost 0 bases and J lost 6 bases. CDR3 nucleotides: TGCGCCAGCAGCCAAGAAAGGACAGGGGTGTCCGGGGAGCTGTTTTTT. Amino acids: CASSQERTGVSGELFF.

The V gene is TRBV5-6, the J gene TRBJ1-2, with TRBD1 matching 9 bases. This CDR3 has 14 amino acids. Germline V gene lookup returns CDR1 SGHDT and CDR2 YYEEEE. Losses at the gene ends were 4 bases for V and 2 bases for J; bases not matched to a gene: 3. The CDR3 is CASSPGTGNYGYTF. The CDR3 DNA is TGTGCCAGCAGCCCCGGGACAGGGAACTATGGCTACACCTTC.

This clone has a handful of counts. The V and J genes are TRBV5-1 and TRBJ2-1; possibly TRBD1 for D (5 bases). This CDR3 is 13 amino acids long. Germline V gene lookup returns CDR1 SGHRS and CDR2 YFSETQ. Trimming removed 3 bases at V and 10 bases at J, with 14 bases between. The CDR3 nucleotides are TGCGCCAGCAGCTCCCGGTCTTCAGGGGAGCAGTTCTTC. Translating it yields CASSSRSSGEQFF. Drawing the rest from reference TRBV5-1 and TRBJ2-1, the complete variable domain is KAGVTQTPRYLIKTRGQQVTLSCSPISGHRSVSWYQQTPGQGLQFLFEYFSETQRNKGNFPGRFSGRQFSNSRSEMNVSTLELGDSALYLCASSSRSSGEQFFGPGTRLTVL.

The chain has TRBV7-8 and TRBJ2-7, with D possibly matching TRBD2 (6 bases). The CDR3 runs to 14 residues. V gave up 5 bases and J gave up 4 bases, with 15 bases separating them. Germline lookup yields CDR1 SGHVS and CDR2 FQNEAQ. CDR3 in DNA: TGTGCCAGCAGCATAGACGCGGGATCTTACGAGCAGTACGTC. Translation: CASSIDAGSYEQYV.

In its sample, this clone was seen a few times. Other DNA variants within this sample encode the same CDR3. The V gene is TRBV7-2, the J gene TRBJ2-3, with D unclear. This CDR3 is built from 14 residues. CDR1 and CDR2 from the germline V gene are SGHTA and FQGNSA. Between the trimmed V and J ends, which lost 0 bases and 1 base, there was a span of 5 bases. The CDR3 region is CASSLAGRTDTQYF. In nucleotides, the CDR3 is TGTGCCAGCAGCTTAGCTGGACGCACAGATACGCAGTATTTT.

This clone was counted a few times. The chain employs TRBV18 and TRBJ2-3; 15 nucleotides align to TRBD2. Unmatched junction bases numbered 7, after V lost 5 bases and J lost 4 bases. The CDR3 loop spans 17 amino acids. Germline-derived CDR1 and CDR2 are KGHSH and LQKENI. CDR3 coding DNA: TGTGCCAGCTCAAAAGGACTAGCGGGAGGGGGTCCAGATACGCAGTATTTT. Amino acids: CASSKGLAGGGPDTQYF.

The sample holds a few counts of this clone. The J gene is TRBJ2-5, the V gene TRBV7-2; 9 bases match TRBD2. The CDR3 covers 12 residues. Per the germline V gene, CDR1 is SGHTA and CDR2 is FQGNSA. The ends lost 5 bases at V and 7 bases at J; junction bases unmatched: 2. Here the CDR3 DNA reads TGTGCCAGCAGCCGTAGCGGGGGGACCCAGTACTTC. This translates into CASSRSGGTQYF. Full variable domain (remainder filled in from reference TRBV7-2 and TRBJ2-5): GAGVSQSPSNKVTEKGKDVELRCDPISGHTALYWYRQSLGQGLEFLIYFQGNSAPDKSGLPSDRFSAERTGGSVSTLTIQRTQQEDSAVYLCASSRSGGTQYFGPGTRLLVL.

This clone was found a few times. The rearrangement links TRBV2 to TRBJ2-1; 10 bases map to TRBD2. With 6 bases clipped from V and 4 bases from J, the junction kept 3 bases outside the gene matches. The CDR3 runs 14 residues. In germline, CDR1 is SNHLY, CDR2 FYNNEI. The CDR3 spells CASRLAGVYNEQFF. CDR3 DNA sequence: TGTGCCAGCAGGCTAGCGGGAGTGTACAATGAGCAGTTCTTC.